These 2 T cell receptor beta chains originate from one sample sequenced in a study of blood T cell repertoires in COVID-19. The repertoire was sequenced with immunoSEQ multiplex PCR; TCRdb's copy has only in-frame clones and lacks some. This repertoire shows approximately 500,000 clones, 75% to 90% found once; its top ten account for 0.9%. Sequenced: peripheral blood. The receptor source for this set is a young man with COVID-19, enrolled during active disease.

CDR3 DNA: TGTGCCAGCAGCTTAGGCGACAGGGGAGTGGGAAACATTCAGTACTTC. Residues: CASSLGDRGVGNIQYF. V is TRBV11-2 and J is TRBJ2-4, with TRBD1 identical over 8 bases. CDR1 and CDR2 from the germline V gene are SGHAT and FQNNGV. The CDR3 loop spans 16 amino acids. Trimming cost V 1 base and J 6 bases; bases outside gene matches: 8.

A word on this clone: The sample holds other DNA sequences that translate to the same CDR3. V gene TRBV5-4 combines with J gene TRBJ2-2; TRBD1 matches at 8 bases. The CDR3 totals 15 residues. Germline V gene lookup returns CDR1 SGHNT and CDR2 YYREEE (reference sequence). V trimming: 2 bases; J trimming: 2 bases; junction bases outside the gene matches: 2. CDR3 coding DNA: TGTGCCAGCAGCTTAGGGACAGGAAACACCGGGGAGCTGTTTTTT. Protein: CASSLGTGNTGELFF.